This entry features one T cell receptor beta chain sequence. Antigen: not known. This sample was taken from a study of T cell responses to AZD1222 COVID-19 vaccine. Broader study findings: In a largely white British group with more females than males, clonal diversity was possibly underestimated. Reports say nearly half of spike-specific TCRs go after unmutated variant regions. The number of AZD1222 recipients seropositive at baseline was only six.

Doses given second, at about 4 or about 12 weeks, were pooled. V lost 4 bases to trimming and J lost 0 bases, with 18 bases between them. There are 18 residues in the CDR3. Generated by immunoSEQ multiplex PCR, the TCRdb table keeps only in-frame clones and is missing some. The data hold fewer than 180,000 clones, with 80% to 95% observed a single time. The chain links TRBV23-1 to TRBJ1-4; D unresolved. TRBV23-1 carries the ORF label, with uncertain function. The TCR originated in an adult who received the AZD1222 COVID-19 vaccine. Here the sequenced sample was peripheral blood, taken 28 days after the second AZD1222 dose. Here the CDR3 DNA reads TGCGCCAGCAGTCCCCTCACCGGGTACCCAGCAACTAATGAAAAACTGTTTTTT. Translation: CASSPLTGYPATNEKLFF.